These 32 T cell receptor beta chains share one sample of origin, sequenced in a study of T cells in Graves' hyperthyroidism and ophthalmopathy. The investigators amplified TCR beta CDR3 regions from RNA transcripts. The HTBI primer set served for first-round RT-PCR of the TCR CDR3. MiXCR was run by TCRdb on the multiplex PCR reads, yielding one entry per CDR3 protein. The sample carries fewer than 750,000 distinct CDR3 sequences, about 45% recorded once. Sequences were obtained from peripheral blood or thyroid tissue (not recorded which). These TCRs come from a woman between 18 and 30 years old with Graves' hyperthyroidism.

The rearrangement links TRBV15 to TRBJ2-7; TRBD2 matches 12 bases. Germline loops: CDR1 LNHNV, CDR2 YYDKDF (reference sequence). V lost 1 base, J lost 2 bases, and 27 bases stayed unmatched. The CDR3 has 24 residues. The CDR3 nucleotides read TGTGCCACCAGCAGAGCCGCGGCACGGTGGGCTAGCGGGAGGGACAGGTCAACTACCTACGAGCAGTACTTC. This sequence encodes CATSRAAARWASGRDRSTTYEQYF.

This chain joins TRBV2 and TRBJ2-5, with TRBD2 matching over 7 bases. The germline gives CDR1 SNHLY, CDR2 FYNNEI. The CDR3 loop spans 11 amino acids. V lost 3 bases, J lost 13 bases, and 5 bases stayed unmatched. This CDR3 is CASSDLAVLYF. The CDR3 coding sequence is TGTGCCAGCAGTGACCTAGCGGTCCTGTACTTC.

This clonotype was observed a few times. The chain uses TRBV24-1 and TRBJ2-1; possible D gene TRBD2, 5 bases. CDR1 is KGHDR and CDR2 is SFDVKD in the germline V gene. The V end was cut by 0 bases, the J end by 6 bases, with 8 bases between. The CDR3 is made up of 14 amino acids. In nucleotides, the CDR3 is TGTGCCACCAGTGATTTGACGGCGGGCAATGAGCAGTTCTTC. This sequence encodes CATSDLTAGNEQFF.

This clonotype was counted ten times or more. This chain joins TRBV27 and TRBJ1-6, with TRBD1 as a possible D gene (5 bases). The CDR3 sequence is 14 residues long. Germline-derived CDR1 and CDR2 are MNHEY and SMNVEV (reference sequence). V was clipped by 5 bases and J by 6 bases, with 11 bases between them. The CDR3 sequence is CASSRGGVNSPLHF. As DNA, the CDR3 is TGTGCCAGCAGTCGCGGGGGGGTTAATTCACCCCTCCACTTT.

V and J are TRBV6-1 and TRBJ2-7, with TRBD1 matching over 8 bases. The CDR3 runs to 14 residues. J gave up 1 base and V 6 bases, and 5 bases lay outside the gene matches. CDR1 is MNHNS, CDR2 SASEGT, per germline. The CDR3 coding sequence is TGTGCCAGCAGCTCCTACAGGGGGTCCTACGAGCAGTACTTC. It specifies CASSSYRGSYEQYF.

This clonotype has more than one count but fewer than ten. The chain combines TRBV7-2 with TRBJ2-6, with D unclear. The CDR3 sequence is 17 residues long. V shed 5 bases and J shed 0 bases, with 14 bases lying between them. The germline V gene has CDR1 SGHTA and CDR2 FQGNSA. The CDR3 loop reads CASSTFRVRSGANVLTF. The DNA for the CDR3 is TGTGCCAGCAGCACCTTCCGGGTGCGCTCTGGGGCCAACGTCCTGACTTTC.

The chain carries TRBV20-1 and TRBJ2-7; D gene uncertain. The CDR3 extends over 10 amino acids. Germline assignment: CDR1 DFQATT and CDR2 SNEGSKA (reference sequence). CDR3: CRATGYEQYF. The CDR3 nucleotides read TGCAGGGCGACCGGCTACGAGCAGTACTTC.

The chain joins TRBV7-8 to TRBJ2-3; no definite D call. Germline CDR1 reads SGHVS; CDR2 reads FQNEAQ. Trimming took 2 bases from V and 11 from J, leaving 8 bases between them. The CDR3 runs to 11 residues. CDR3 protein: CASSLWEKQYF. CDR3 sequence (DNA): TGTGCCAGCAGCTTATGGGAAAAGCAGTATTTT.

This clonotype was observed a handful of times. The V call is TRBV5-8, the J call TRBJ1-5; D may be TRBD1 (6 bases). This CDR3 contains 21 residues. Trimming removed 4 bases from V and 0 bases from J, with 29 bases in between. In germline, CDR1 is SGHTS, CDR2 YDEGEE. CDR3 in DNA: TGTGCCAGCAGCCCCCCAGGTTTCTTGAGAAACAGGGAGAATAGCAATCAGCCCCAGCATTTT. It specifies CASSPPGFLRNRENSNQPQHF.

This clonotype was counted only a few times. The chain joins TRBV20-1 to TRBJ1-2; 10 bases align to TRBD1. Trimming cost V 3 bases and J 7 bases; bases outside gene matches: 2. Germline CDR1 is DFQATT and CDR2 is SNEGSKA (reference sequence). The CDR3 consists of 12 residues. CDR3 sequence reads: CSARTGGGGYTF. CDR3 coding DNA: TGCAGTGCTAGGACAGGGGGCGGTGGCTACACCTTC.

This clonotype was detected only once. The rearrangement joins TRBV29-1 to TRBJ2-1, with 7 bases lining up with TRBD1. Losses at the gene ends were 6 bases for V and 5 bases for J; bases not matched to a gene: 7. The CDR3 covers 13 residues. Germline assignment: CDR1 SQVTM and CDR2 ANQGSEA. The CDR3 reads CSVRQGDDNEQFF. The CDR3 region has the DNA TGCAGCGTCCGACAGGGTGACGACAATGAGCAGTTCTTC.

In its sample, this clonotype was seen many times. This rearrangement joins TRBV20-1 to TRBJ2-7; TRBD1 or TRBD2 may be the D gene (5 bases each). This CDR3 has 11 amino acids. Per germline, CDR1 DFQATT and CDR2 SNEGSKA (reference sequence). Trimming stripped 5 bases from V and 5 bases from J, with 10 bases between. DNA of the CDR3: TGCAGTGCTCAGGGAGCTGACGAGCAGTACTTC. The encoded protein is CSAQGADEQYF.

With regard to this clonotype: An end of the junction differs from the germline gene, which may be a read error. This chain connects TRBV2 to TRBJ2-5; TRBD2 matches 14 bases. In germline, CDR1 is SNHLY, CDR2 FYNNEI. The CDR3 is 17 residues long. CDR3 in amino acids: CASSETGLAGDVKTQHF. CDR3 in DNA: TGTGCCAGCAGTGAAACGGGACTAGCGGGAGATGTAAAGACCCAGCACTTC.

This clonotype showed up just once. J is TRBJ2-5 and V is TRBV7-9, with D perhaps matching TRBD1 (5 bases). The V gene lost 2 bases and the J gene lost 0 bases, with 16 bases spanning the gap. CDR1 is SEHNR, CDR2 FQNEAQ, per germline (reference sequence). This CDR3 spans 17 amino acids. The CDR3 is CASSLSFGHSYQETQYF. CDR3 in DNA: TGTGCCAGCAGCTTAAGTTTTGGACATTCGTACCAAGAGACCCAGTACTTC.

This clonotype was seen repeatedly, ten times or more. The J gene is TRBJ1-2, the V gene TRBV12-5; D unresolved. Trimming took 3 bases from V and 2 from J, leaving 7 bases between them. CDR1 and CDR2 (germline): LGHNT, FRNRAP. The CDR3 contains 13 residues. CDR3 coding DNA: TGTGCTAGTGGTTTACATCCCAACTATGGCTACACCTTC. Translation: CASGLHPNYGYTF. The full variable domain, its missing parts supplied by reference TRBV12-5 and TRBJ1-2, is DARVTQTPRHKVTEMGQEVTMRCQPILGHNTVFWYRQTMMQGLELLAYFRNRAPLDDSGMPKDRFSAEMPDATLATLKIQPSEPRDSAVYFCASGLHPNYGYTFGSGTRLTVV.

This clonotype was counted ten times or more. The chain has TRBV4-3 and TRBJ2-6; 8 bases map to TRBD2. The ends lost 2 bases at V and 0 bases at J; junction bases unmatched: 6. CDR3 length: 18 amino acids. CDR1 and CDR2 from the germline V gene are LGHNA and YSLEER. The CDR3, as DNA: TGCGCCAGCAGCCAAAACCGGGAGGGCATCTCTGGGGCCAACGTCCTGACTTTC. Its translation is CASSQNREGISGANVLTF.

This clonotype was observed many times. The rearrangement joins TRBV5-1 to TRBJ1-2, with no clear D. The V gene lost 1 base and the J gene lost 8 bases, with 12 bases spanning the gap. Germline loops: CDR1 SGHRS, CDR2 YFSETQ. This CDR3 has 13 residues. The chain's CDR3 is CASSLIYPWGYTF. CDR3 in DNA: TGCGCCAGCAGCTTGATCTACCCCTGGGGCTACACCTTC.

In this sample, this clonotype turned up many times. This rearrangement joins TRBV4-1 to TRBJ1-2; possible D gene TRBD1, 5 bases. Trimming cost V 5 bases and J 6 bases, with 22 bases left between them. CDR1 and CDR2 (germline): MGHRA, YSYEKL. The CDR3 has 16 residues. CDR3 in amino acids: CASSSILDSHRNGYTF. CDR3 nucleotides: TGCGCCAGCAGCTCTATACTTGACAGCCACCGGAATGGCTACACCTTC.

This chain joins TRBV10-3 and TRBJ2-3, with D perhaps being TRBD1 or TRBD2 (7 bases each). This CDR3 has 15 amino acids. CDR1 and CDR2 from the germline V gene are ENHRY and SYGVKD. V lost 4 bases and J lost 2, with 13 bases in between. DNA for the CDR3: TGTGCCATCAGTGGGGGGGGGACAGCCACAGATACGCAGTATTTT. It encodes CAISGGGTATDTQYF.

V is TRBV24-1 and J is TRBJ2-7; D is ambiguous. V lost 3 bases and J lost 6, with 11 bases in between. Germline V gene data show CDR1 as KGHDR and CDR2 as SFDVKD. This CDR3 has 13 residues. The CDR3: CATSDTPDPEQYF. The CDR3 region has the DNA TGTGCCACCAGTGATACACCAGACCCCGAGCAGTACTTC.

This chain uses TRBV5-1 with TRBJ2-7; TRBD1 aligns across 11 bases. Germline V lookup: CDR1 SGHRS, CDR2 YFSETQ. The CDR3 extends over 16 amino acids. The V segment lost 0 bases and the J segment 3 bases; nucleotides outside the gene matches: 5. Written as DNA, the CDR3 is TGCGCCAGCAGCTTGGACACCGGGACAGGGGGCTACGAGCAGTACTTC. This translates into CASSLDTGTGGYEQYF. The full variable domain, with the rest looked up from reference TRBV5-1 and TRBJ2-7, is KAGVTQTPRYLIKTRGQQVTLSCSPISGHRSVSWYQQTPGQGLQFLFEYFSETQRNKGNFPGRFSGRQFSNSRSEMNVSTLELGDSALYLCASSLDTGTGGYEQYFGPGTRLTVT.

Ten or more counts support this clonotype. The rearrangement joins TRBV7-9 to TRBJ2-7, with D possibly matching TRBD2 (5 bases). The V gene lost 4 bases and the J gene lost 3 bases, with 16 bases spanning the gap. Germline CDR1 and CDR2: SEHNR and FQNEAQ (reference sequence). This CDR3 is 15 amino acids long. The CDR3 protein is CASSSKSGPFYEQYF. The DNA of the CDR3 is TGTGCCAGCAGCTCCAAAAGCGGCCCCTTCTACGAGCAGTACTTC.

This clonotype was detected ten times or more. The chain has TRBV28 and TRBJ1-1; D may be TRBD1 (5 bases). Looked up from germline, CDR1 is MDHEN and CDR2 is SYDVKM. The V and J ends lost 2 bases and 2 bases respectively, with 15 bases between them. The length of the CDR3 is 16 residues. The CDR3 nucleotides read TGTGCCAGCAGTTTAGCCACCCGGACACCAAACACTGAAGCTTTCTTT. Translated: CASSLATRTPNTEAFF.

The rearrangement links TRBV29-1 to TRBJ2-7; D is unresolved. The CDR3 is 12 amino acids. V dropped 4 bases and J dropped 2 bases, with 9 bases sitting between them. Germline CDR1 reads SQVTM; CDR2 reads ANQGSEA. The CDR3 sequence is CSVVDDTYEQYF. CDR3 DNA: TGCAGCGTTGTGGATGATACCTACGAGCAGTACTTC.

This clonotype was observed many times. This sequence joins TRBV12-3 or TRBV12-4 and TRBJ1-5, with 9 bases matching TRBD1. The CDR3 is made up of 14 amino acids. J lost 5 bases, V lost 6 bases, and 5 bases had no gene match. This chain's CDR3 is CASSRDRVDQPQHF. The CDR3 DNA reads TGTGCCAGCAGCAGGGACAGGGTCGATCAGCCCCAGCATTTT.

This chain connects TRBV29-1 to TRBJ1-2, with 9 bases that match TRBD1. The junction had 6 bases not matched to a gene; V was cut back by 3 bases and J by 7 bases. The CDR3 is 13 residues long. Germline CDR1 SQVTM, CDR2 ANQGSEA. The CDR3, as DNA: TGCAGCGTTGAGGGAGACAGGGGGGCTGGCTACACCTTC. Translated: CSVEGDRGAGYTF.

This clonotype was found once. The CDR3 protein is CASSLGAVEQYF. The CDR3 DNA sequence: TGTGCCAGCAGCTTAGGAGCGGTCGAGCAGTACTTC. This rearrangement joins TRBV7-6 to TRBJ2-7; weak D call: TRBD2 (5 bases). The CDR3 is 12 residues long. The germline V gene encodes CDR1 SGHVS and CDR2 FNYEAQ. V lost 1 base and J lost 6, with 7 bases in between.

The chain uses TRBV7-2 and TRBJ1-1; D not certain. Deletions cut 3 bases from V and 8 bases from J, with 10 bases between. The CDR3 consists of 12 residues. Germline V lookup: CDR1 SGHTA, CDR2 FQGNSA. CDR3 DNA: TGTGCCAGCAGCTTCTTCCTGACGGAAGCTTTCTTT. It is translated as CASSFFLTEAFF.

The chain has TRBV6-4 and TRBJ2-2; D gene ambiguous. Trimming took 6 bases from V and 2 from J, leaving 13 bases between them. The CDR3 loop spans 15 amino acids. CDR1 is MRHNA, CDR2 SNTAGT, per germline. CDR3 nucleotides: TGTGCCAGCAGAAGGCAGAGAATTAACACCGGGGAGCTGTTTTTT. It yields the protein CASRRQRINTGELFF.

The CDR3 DNA is TGCAGCGTTGAAAGGGAGCGGGAGGTCGAGCAGTACTTC. Encoded protein: CSVEREREVEQYF. The V gene is TRBV29-1, the J gene TRBJ2-7; 9 nucleotides align to TRBD2. The CDR3 extends over 13 amino acids. J was trimmed by 6 bases and V by 2 bases; bases with no gene match: 5. CDR1 and CDR2 (germline): SQVTM, ANQGSEA.

V and J are TRBV10-3 and TRBJ1-2; a weak D match, TRBD1 (5 bases). The CDR3 runs to 17 residues. The germline gives CDR1 ENHRY, CDR2 SYGVKD. Trimming shortened V by 2 bases and J by 8 bases, and 24 bases separated the two germline ends. CDR3 loop: CAISEPGTDPPGMGYTF. DNA of the CDR3: TGTGCCATCAGTGAGCCGGGGACGGACCCTCCTGGAATGGGCTACACCTTC.

This rearrangement joins TRBV2 to TRBJ1-1; D is unresolved. CDR1 SNHLY and CDR2 FYNNEI come from the germline V gene. The V and J ends lost 4 bases and 8 bases respectively, with 8 bases between them. This CDR3 contains 11 residues. The CDR3 coding sequence is TGTGCCAGCAGTGTTAGCCGGGAAGCTTTCTTT. This translates into CASSVSREAFF.